The next 26 T cell receptor beta chains were all read from a single sample in a study of shared clonotypes between healthy human individuals. The naive CD8 population came from CD45RO-negative cells selected for CCR7, without terminally differentiated effector memory CD45RA+ cells. Data came from immunoSEQ multiplex PCR; TCRdb stores just in-frame clones and leaves some out. This table has millions of clones, about 94% appearing once. Sequencing used naive CD8+ T cells sorted from blood. The receptor set was obtained from a young man in good health.

Note on this clone: Other DNA sequences in this sample translate to the same CDR3. This chain joins TRBV9 and TRBJ2-3; D may correspond to TRBD1 or TRBD2 (5 bases each). CDR1 SGDLS and CDR2 YYNGEE come from the germline V gene. The CDR3 runs 13 residues. Trimming removed 2 bases from V and 2 bases from J, with 6 bases in between. The CDR3 spells CASSVGVTDTQYF. As DNA, the CDR3 is TGTGCCAGCAGCGTGGGGGTCACAGATACGCAGTATTTT.

The V gene is TRBV27, the J gene TRBJ2-1, with a possible D match to TRBD1 (6 bases). CDR3 size: 15 residues. CDR1 is MNHEY and CDR2 is SMNVEV in the germline V gene (reference sequence). V was cut by 5 bases and J by 6 bases, with 17 bases left in between. Written as DNA, the CDR3 is TGTGCCAGCAGTCTAGACAGGAGAGTCCCCAATGAGCAGTTCTTC. Translation: CASSLDRRVPNEQFF.

The sample holds one count of this clone. The chain has TRBV4-1 and TRBJ1-1; 8 positions match TRBD1. Germline V CDR1 and CDR2: MGHRA, YSYEKL. The junction had 13 bases not matched to a gene; V was cut back by 4 bases and J by 0 bases. The CDR3 consists of 18 residues. Written as DNA, the CDR3 is TGCGCCAGCAGCCCGATCCCGGTTGGGACAGGACTGAACACTGAAGCTTTCTTT. Amino acid sequence: CASSPIPVGTGLNTEAFF.

This clone has only one observation. This chain joins TRBV6-5 and TRBJ1-5; 9 nucleotides match TRBD1. Germline CDR1 MNHEY, CDR2 SVGAGI. V trimming: 6 bases; J trimming: 1 base; junction bases outside the gene matches: 4. This CDR3 comprises 15 residues. The CDR3 coding sequence is TGTGCCAGCAGAGAGGACAGGGGAAGCAATCAGCCCCAGCATTTT. This gives the protein CASREDRGSNQPQHF.

The chain carries TRBV4-3 and TRBJ2-1; D is undetermined. Trimming took off 0 bases at V and 0 bases at J, with 9 bases between the two ends. The CDR3 runs to 16 residues. CDR1 and CDR2 from the germline V gene are LGHNA and YSLEER. In DNA, the CDR3 is TGCGCCAGCAGCCAAGATTCTTTCACCTCCTACAATGAGCAGTTCTTC. Its protein is CASSQDSFTSYNEQFF.

This rearrangement joins TRBV15 to TRBJ2-1, with 10 bases that match TRBD1. J lost 6 bases, V lost 5 bases, and 7 bases had no gene match. The germline gives CDR1 LNHNV, CDR2 YYDKDF (reference sequence). The length of the CDR3 is 15 residues. CDR3 amino acids: CATSPDRGRGNEQFF. CDR3 bases: TGTGCCACCAGCCCCGACAGGGGGCGCGGCAATGAGCAGTTCTTC.

This chain links TRBV19 with TRBJ2-7; TRBD2 matches 9 bases. J gave up 2 bases and V 9 bases, and 8 bases lay outside the gene matches. Looked up from germline, CDR1 is LNHDA and CDR2 is SQIVND (reference sequence). There are 14 residues in the CDR3. CDR3 nucleotide sequence: TGTGCCAGCCAGCGGGCTAGCGGGACCTACGAGCAGTACTTC. Translation: CASQRASGTYEQYF.

The rearrangement joins TRBV7-8 to TRBJ2-7; 14 bases match TRBD2. Trimming at V came to 4 bases and at J to 2 bases, leaving 4 bases not matched to a gene. The CDR3 covers 16 residues. Per germline, CDR1 SGHVS and CDR2 FQNEAQ. The CDR3 DNA reads TGTGCCAGCAGCTGGGGACTAGCGGGAGTCCCCTACGAGCAGTACTTC. Protein: CASSWGLAGVPYEQYF.

The gene calls are TRBV23-1 and TRBJ1-4, with 8 bases aligning to TRBD1. TRBV23-1 is flagged as an ORF with uncertain function. The J segment lost 0 bases and the V segment lost 11 bases, leaving 11 bases of the junction unmatched. The CDR3 totals 16 residues. This CDR3 reads CARNPGQVSTNEKLFF. CDR3 in DNA: TGCGCCCGCAACCCGGGACAGGTGTCAACTAATGAAAAACTGTTTTTT.

This chain uses TRBV9 with TRBJ2-3; D gene uncertain. The CDR3 runs 14 residues. Germline values: CDR1 SGDLS, CDR2 YYNGEE. V shed 6 bases and J shed 2 bases, with 13 bases lying between them. Here the CDR3 reads CASNELPPTDTQYF. The CDR3 DNA sequence: TGTGCCAGCAACGAGCTACCTCCCACAGATACGCAGTATTTT.

The V and J genes are TRBV5-8 and TRBJ2-1; D uncertain. The CDR3 has 12 amino acids. Germline V gene sequence: CDR1 SGHTS, CDR2 YDEGEE. V lost 5 bases and J lost 10, with 13 bases in between. This chain's CDR3 is CASSRPGPEQFF. The CDR3 nucleotides read TGTGCCAGCAGTCGTCCAGGACCAGAGCAGTTCTTC. Variable domain in full (rest from reference TRBV5-8 and TRBJ2-1): EAGVTQSPTHLIKTRGQQATLRCSPISGHTSVYWYQQALGLGLQFLLWYDEGEERNRGNFPPRFSGRQFPNYSSELNVNALELEDSALYLCASSRPGPEQFFGPGTRLTVL.

As regards this clone: Other DNA sequences in this specimen translate into the identical CDR3. This chain links TRBV5-6 with TRBJ2-7; perhaps D is TRBD1 or TRBD2 (5 bases each). Germline V gene lookup returns CDR1 SGHDT and CDR2 YYEEEE. Trimming stripped 3 bases from V and 0 bases from J, with 7 bases between. The CDR3 contains 13 residues. CDR3 coding DNA: TGTGCCAGCAGCTGGGACGCCTCCTACGAGCAGTACTTC. Residues: CASSWDASYEQYF.

The CDR3 sequence is CASRGDSYNEQFF. CDR3 bases: TGTGCCAGCAGAGGGGACAGTTACAATGAGCAGTTCTTC. The chain is built from TRBV27 and TRBJ2-1; the match to TRBD1 covers 7 bases. V shed 6 bases, J shed 4 bases, and the junction held 3 bases outside the gene matches. Germline V gene data show CDR1 as MNHEY and CDR2 as SMNVEV (reference sequence). The CDR3 length is 13 residues.

In nucleotides, the CDR3 is TGTGCTAGTGGTTTGGGAACAGGGGGAGGCAATCAGCCCCAGCATTTT. This translates into CASGLGTGGGNQPQHF. The chain recombines TRBV12-5 with TRBJ1-5; 8 bases fit TRBD1. This CDR3 is built from 16 residues. Germline trimming cut 1 base from V and 2 bases from J; bases unmatched to any gene: 4. Germline V CDR1 and CDR2: LGHNT, FRNRAP.

The V call is TRBV10-2, the J call TRBJ1-5, with TRBD1 as a possible D gene (5 bases). CDR1 and CDR2 from the germline V gene are WSHSY and SAAADI. The CDR3 contains 13 residues. Between the trimmed V and J ends, which lost 6 bases and 7 bases, there was a span of 13 bases. The CDR3 DNA reads TGCGCCAGCAGCACGGGGGTAAGGCAGCCCCAGCATTTT. This codes for CASSTGVRQPQHF.

V gene TRBV19 combines with J gene TRBJ2-7; 11 nucleotides agree with TRBD2. J gave up 2 bases and V 5 bases, and 2 bases lay outside the gene matches. The CDR3 has 14 amino acids. Germline V gene data show CDR1 as LNHDA and CDR2 as SQIVND (reference sequence). The CDR3 here is CASSVAGGAYEQYF. In DNA form, the CDR3 reads TGTGCCAGTAGTGTAGCGGGAGGGGCCTACGAGCAGTACTTC.

J is TRBJ2-5 and V is TRBV27, with D tentatively TRBD1 or TRBD2 (6 bases each). The germline V and J ends were trimmed by 5 bases and 1 base, with 14 bases remaining between them. The germline CDR1 and CDR2 sequences are MNHEY and SMNVEV (reference sequence). The CDR3 contains 15 residues. The CDR3 DNA is TGTGCCAGCAGTGAGGGGGTGCGGGGCCAAGAGACCCAGTACTTC. It specifies CASSEGVRGQETQYF.

The gene calls are TRBV27 and TRBJ1-5; 7 positions agree with TRBD1. V dropped 5 bases and J dropped 11; count of bases not matched to a gene: 6. This CDR3 has 12 residues. Germline CDR1 and CDR2: MNHEY and SMNVEV (reference sequence). For the CDR3, the DNA is TGTGCCAGCAGTCGCAGGGGGGAGGCCCAGCATTTT. It translates to CASSRRGEAQHF.

This rearrangement joins TRBV27 to TRBJ1-2; 7 bases fit TRBD1. The CDR3 loop spans 14 amino acids. V gave up 5 bases and J gave up 1 base; unmatched junction bases: 4. Germline V gene lookup returns CDR1 MNHEY and CDR2 SMNVEV (reference sequence). The CDR3 sequence: CASSMTGINYGYTF. CDR3 in DNA: TGTGCCAGCAGTATGACAGGGATTAACTATGGCTACACCTTC.

The chain employs TRBV6-1 and TRBJ1-1; D may be TRBD1 (5 bases). The CDR3 loop spans 16 amino acids. Trimming removed 4 bases at V and 0 bases at J, with 15 bases between. Per the germline V gene, CDR1 is MNHNS and CDR2 is SASEGT. The CDR3 region has the DNA TGTGCCAGCAGTGTAGAAGGGGAGTTAATGAACACTGAAGCTTTCTTT. Translation: CASSVEGELMNTEAFF.

The chain is built from TRBV9 and TRBJ2-1; 10 bases match TRBD2. Germline CDR1 and CDR2: SGDLS and YYNGEE. The CDR3 consists of 16 residues. J gave up 6 bases and V 3 bases, and 9 bases lay outside the gene matches. The DNA of the CDR3 is TGTGCCAGCAGCGCTACCGGGACTAGCGCGGTCAATGAGCAGTTCTTC. This codes for CASSATGTSAVNEQFF.

This clone was observed a few times. The chain is built from TRBV10-3 and TRBJ2-1, with TRBD1 matching 11 bases. The V gene's germline CDR1 is ENHRY and CDR2 SYGVKD. The CDR3 totals 15 residues. Trimming cost V 9 bases and J 5 bases; bases outside gene matches: 9. DNA for the CDR3: TGTGCCATTCGACCCGGGACAGGGGGTGACAATGAGCAGTTCTTC. It yields the protein CAIRPGTGGDNEQFF.

This clone has a single count. Relative to the germline gene, one junction end is altered; a read error may explain this. The genes are TRBV30 and TRBJ1-6; D unclear. The CDR3 runs to 15 residues. The V gene's germline CDR1 is GTSNPN and CDR2 SVGIG (reference sequence). The CDR3 DNA sequence: TGTGCCTGGAGAATAGAGGTCCTTAACAATTCACCCCCCCACTTT. This encodes CAWRIEVLNNSPPHF.

Note on this clone: This same CDR3 is encoded by further DNA sequences in the sample. The chain combines TRBV6-6 with TRBJ1-2; 7 positions agree with TRBD1. The germline gives CDR1 MNHNY, CDR2 SVGAGI (reference sequence). This CDR3 contains 13 residues. Trimming at V came to 5 bases and at J to 3 bases, leaving 3 bases not matched to a gene. CDR3 protein: CASSPQGDYGYTF. DNA for the CDR3: TGTGCCAGCAGTCCCCAGGGGGACTATGGCTACACCTTC.

In the case of this clone: Other nucleotide sequences from this sample produce the same CDR3. The V and J genes are TRBV7-8 and TRBJ1-1, with no clear D. Germline CDR1 SGHVS, CDR2 FQNEAQ. The CDR3 loop spans 14 amino acids. Trimming removed 1 base from V and 3 bases from J, with 9 bases in between. CDR3 in DNA: TGTGCCAGCAGCTTAGAATCGGGCTACACTGAAGCTTTCTTT. Its protein product is CASSLESGYTEAFF.

This clone showed up just a few times. Other DNA sequences of this sample code for an identical CDR3. The gene calls are TRBV5-6 and TRBJ2-7; TRBD2 matches at 12 bases. With V trimmed by 3 bases and J by 4 bases, 2 bases remained unmatched. Germline CDR1 SGHDT, CDR2 YYEEEE. The CDR3 is 14 residues long. This CDR3 is CASSSSGGAYEQYF. DNA for the CDR3: TGTGCCAGCAGCTCTAGCGGGGGGGCATACGAGCAGTACTTC.